The rows below give T cell receptor beta chains drawn from one sample of a study of cytomegalovirus exposure and HLA in healthy donors. Clones were sequenced by immunoSEQ multiplex PCR, and TCRdb holds only the in-frame ones, with some missing. The table shows about 120,000 clones, with over 70% occurring only once. The sequencing sample was made of PBMCs. All receptors come from a woman aged 40 to 50 in good health and CMV-seropositive. Each CDR3 is given with its conserved first and last residue.

J,V,CDR3
TRBJ2-7,TRBV6-5,CASSYSGHYEQYF
TRBJ1-4,TRBV7-9,CASSLLGQSQGEKLFF
TRBJ2-7,TRBV5-1,CASSMGLAGGLPYEQYF
TRBJ2-3,TRBV29-1,CSSSRGEVTDTQYF
TRBJ2-3,TRBV7-2,CASSLRPSEYTDTQYF
TRBJ1-2,TRBV27,CASSAGGFNYGYTF
TRBJ2-5,TRBV13,CASSLSLQETQYF
TRBJ2-7,TRBV5-1,CASRETGVGYEQYF
TRBJ2-1,TRBV7-6,CASSLLGRELFF
TRBJ1-2,TRBV18,CASSPNTVAGGGYGYTF
TRBJ2-1,TRBV25-1,CASFPTSGSSNEQFF
TRBJ2-6,TRBV4-1,CASSQLLAGVAGANVLTF
TRBJ2-7,TRBV14,CASSQLRGPYEQYF
TRBJ2-7,TRBV6-5,CASSYGTGEGEQYF
TRBJ2-7,TRBV21-1,CASSKEATGLAGAIRTYEQYF
TRBJ2-1,TRBV5-1,CASSPSGRSYNEQFF
TRBJ2-7,TRBV2,CASSTGIYEQYF
TRBJ1-1,TRBV7-2,CASSLGAGGLGTEAFF
TRBJ2-3,TRBV4-3,CASSRNRGYTDTQYF
TRBJ1-2,TRBV6-6,CASSFTTEGDGYTF
TRBJ1-2,TRBV2,CAREGANGHTFTF
TRBJ2-3,TRBV19,CASSIWASGRGSTDTQYF
TRBJ2-3,TRBV30,CAWTAGGDTQYF
TRBJ2-7,TRBV13,CASRPLGGEAYEQYF
TRBJ1-3,TRBV7-2,CASSLVESGNTIYF
TRBJ1-4,TRBV30,CATSTATNEKLFF
TRBJ1-1,TRBV30,CAWSGTGVTEAFF
TRBJ1-6,TRBV27,CASSPDRGVFRSPLHF
TRBJ1-3,TRBV4-3,CASSQDSTFGNTIYF
TRBJ1-5,TRBV28,CASSPDREDQPQHF
TRBJ2-2,TRBV5-1,CASSLGQMPGELFF
TRBJ1-1,TRBV29-1,CSAEPTGMNPEAFF
TRBJ2-5,TRBV5-1,CASSLGRTGQETQYF
TRBJ1-5,TRBV4-1,CASSQESAERNQPQHF
TRBJ2-7,TRBV28,CASSYRDRVSEQYF
TRBJ2-1,TRBV5-4,CASSQSGTSLNEQFF
TRBJ1-2,TRBV4-3,CASSQDLRGLNYGYTF
TRBJ1-2,TRBV5-4,CASSLDPGQARGYTF
TRBJ2-3,TRBV28,CASSLYQGLAGSTDTQYF